The 13 T cell receptor beta chains in this list originate from one sample, sequenced in a study of T cells in Graves' hyperthyroidism and ophthalmopathy. Researchers took RNA transcripts and amplified the TCR beta CDR3 regions from them. The TCR CDR3 was amplified in a first-round RT-PCR using the HTBI primer set. One entry per CDR3 protein results from TCRdb running MiXCR on the multiplex PCR reads. Of more than 150,000 distinct CDR3 sequences detected, around 15% appear once; the ten largest clones hold about 31%. The sample consisted of blood. The receptors originated from a woman aged 50 to 60 with Graves' hyperthyroidism.

This clonotype showed up many times. The chain links TRBV28 to TRBJ2-4, with 13 bases fitting TRBD2. The CDR3 sequence is 19 residues long. The germline V gene encodes CDR1 MDHEN and CDR2 SYDVKM. The J segment lost 1 base and the V segment lost 4 bases, leaving 10 bases of the junction unmatched. CDR3 protein: CASSSIGTSGAGAKNIQYF. CDR3 in DNA: TGTGCCAGCAGTTCAATTGGGACTAGCGGGGCAGGGGCCAAAAACATTCAGTACTTC.

At least ten counts were recorded for this clonotype. V is TRBV2 and J is TRBJ1-4; possible D gene TRBD1, 5 bases. V shed 4 bases and J shed 4 bases, with 13 bases lying between them. Germline V gives CDR1 SNHLY, CDR2 FYNNEI. The CDR3 spans 15 residues. The CDR3 bases are TGTGCCAGCAGTGGAGGTGACAGACATAATGAAAAACTGTTTTTT. Translated: CASSGGDRHNEKLFF.

The table lists this clonotype with a few counts. CDR3: CASSQNARVRKEKLFF. In DNA form, the CDR3 reads TGTGCCAGCAGCCAAAACGCCCGGGTGAGAAAAGAAAAACTGTTTTTT. The chain is built from TRBV3-1 and TRBJ1-4; D is undetermined. The V and J ends lost 2 bases and 8 bases respectively, with 18 bases between them. This CDR3 is built from 16 residues. Germline CDR1 LGHDT, CDR2 YNNKEL (reference sequence).

This clonotype was seen more than once but under ten times. A read error is possible here, since a much larger clone lies one base away. The chain carries TRBV27 and TRBJ2-7; 7 nucleotides match TRBD2. The CDR3 is 14 amino acids. The V segment lost 3 bases and the J segment 2 bases; nucleotides outside the gene matches: 4. Per the germline V gene, CDR1 is MNHEY and CDR2 is SMNVEV (reference sequence). CDR3 region: CASSFGEGTYEQYF. The CDR3 bases are TGTGCCAGCAGTTTTGGGGAGGGTACCTACGAGCAGTACTTC.

This clonotype was observed at least ten times. This chain links TRBV20-1 with TRBJ1-3, with a possible D match to TRBD1 (5 bases). The CDR3 is 16 amino acids. V lost 8 bases and J lost 0, with 20 bases in between. Germline V lookup: CDR1 DFQATT, CDR2 SNEGSKA (reference sequence). The CDR3 region has the DNA TGCAGTCTAACCCGGATGAGGGGCTCCTCTGGAAACACCATATATTTT. It translates to CSLTRMRGSSGNTIYF.

J is TRBJ2-5 and V is TRBV7-2, with D tentatively TRBD2 (5 bases). Trimming removed 6 bases from V and 2 bases from J, with 19 bases in between. CDR1 is SGHTA, CDR2 FQGNSA, per germline. The CDR3 consists of 16 residues. The CDR3 DNA follows: TGTGCCAGCAGTTTGTCTAGCCTGGTTCGGCAAGAGACCCAGTACTTC. It encodes CASSLSSLVRQETQYF.

The chain uses TRBV4-3 and TRBJ1-5; TRBD1 matches at 8 bases. The CDR3 runs to 15 residues. Unmatched junction bases numbered 7, after V lost 4 bases and J lost 5 bases. Germline values: CDR1 LGHNA, CDR2 YSLEER. CDR3 protein: CASSRENRGDQPQHF. DNA for the CDR3: TGCGCCAGCAGCCGAGAAAACAGGGGGGATCAGCCCCAGCATTTT.

At least ten counts were recorded for this clonotype. J is TRBJ2-3 and V is TRBV7-2, with 15 bases matching TRBD2. Germline-derived CDR1 and CDR2 are SGHTA and FQGNSA. Trimming removed 5 bases from V and 6 bases from J; junction bases left unmatched: 12. This CDR3 region has 18 residues. The CDR3 sequence: CASSPRTSGGVHWDTQYF. The CDR3 DNA is TGTGCCAGCAGCCCGAGGACTAGCGGGGGGGTCCACTGGGATACGCAGTATTTT.

The V call is TRBV6-1, the J call TRBJ2-7; tentative D call: TRBD1 (6 bases). The V end was cut by 6 bases, the J end by 4 bases, with 10 bases between. Per the germline V gene, CDR1 is MNHNS and CDR2 is SASEGT. The CDR3 has 12 amino acids. CDR3: CASSRRGYEQYF. CDR3 nucleotides: TGTGCCAGCAGCCGCAGGGGTTACGAGCAGTACTTC.

In the case of this clonotype: A much larger clone lies a single base off, so this may be a read error. The V and J genes are TRBV7-3 and TRBJ1-2; D is undetermined. The CDR3 is 13 amino acids. The V gene's germline CDR1 is SGHTA and CDR2 FQGTGA. Trimming took off 1 base at V and 7 bases at J, with 10 bases between the two ends. The CDR3: CASSLKGNSGYTF. The CDR3 nucleotides are TGTGCCAGCAGCTTAAAAGGGAATAGTGGCTACACCTTC.

This clonotype was seen a single time. This chain connects TRBV28 to TRBJ1-5; D unclear. Deletions cut 4 bases from V and 1 base from J, with 5 bases between. The CDR3 sequence is 13 residues long. Germline V CDR1 and CDR2: MDHEN, SYDVKM. The CDR3 reads CASSSESNQPQHF. CDR3 coding DNA: TGTGCCAGCAGTTCAGAAAGCAATCAGCCCCAGCATTTT.

This chain connects TRBV5-5 to TRBJ1-5; D unresolved. Trimming stripped 0 bases from V and 0 bases from J, with 10 bases between. The CDR3 is 16 residues long. The germline V gene has CDR1 SGHKS and CDR2 YYEKEE (reference sequence). The CDR3 DNA reads as TGTGCCAGCAGCTTGGCCGCTGTCTATAGCAATCAGCCCCAGCATTTT. This codes for CASSLAAVYSNQPQHF.

This clonotype was observed many times. The chain is built from TRBV12-3 or TRBV12-4 and TRBJ1-5, with a weak D call TRBD1 (6 bases). The length of the CDR3 is 15 residues. Deletions cut 6 bases from V and 7 bases from J, with 19 bases between. The CDR3 coding sequence is TGTGCCAGCAGCTCTTTCGGGGGCGCGGGACAGCCCCAGCATTTT. Its translation: CASSSFGGAGQPQHF.